These 31 T cell receptor beta chains were sequenced from one sample in a study of technical replicates of blood from several donors. Measured with immunoSEQ multiplex PCR; TCRdb has only the in-frame clones, and not every one. The sample comprises almost 70,000 clones, 92% of which are singletons, and approximately 0.39% rests with the top ten. The sample taken for sequencing was T cells isolated from PBMCs. The receptors come from a human donor in good health.

The rearrangement joins TRBV5-4 to TRBJ2-5; TRBD1 is a possible D gene (6 bases). V lost 4 bases, J lost 2 bases, and 18 bases lay in between. CDR3 length: 16 residues. The germline gives CDR1 SGHNT, CDR2 YYREEE (reference sequence). The CDR3 sequence is CASSDGIPGQQETQYF. The CDR3 DNA sequence: TGTGCCAGCAGCGACGGGATACCGGGACAACAAGAGACCCAGTACTTC.

The chain joins TRBV27 to TRBJ2-7; possibly TRBD2 for D (6 bases). V was cut by 0 bases and J by 4 bases, with 13 bases left in between. CDR1 MNHEY and CDR2 SMNVEV come from the germline V gene (reference sequence). The CDR3 is 15 amino acids. The CDR3, as DNA: TGTGCCAGCAGTTTATCGAATAGCGGAGGATACGAGCAGTACTTC. Its protein product is CASSLSNSGGYEQYF.

The chain uses TRBV5-1 and TRBJ2-1, with 13 bases identical to TRBD2. CDR1 is SGHRS and CDR2 is YFSETQ in the germline V gene. The V segment lost 4 bases and the J segment 5 bases; nucleotides outside the gene matches: 3. CDR3 length: 15 residues. The chain's CDR3 is CASSIGLAGDNEQFF. The CDR3 coding sequence is TGCGCCAGCAGCATCGGACTAGCGGGGGACAATGAGCAGTTCTTC. Using reference TRBV5-1 and TRBJ2-1 for the parts outside the CDR3, the full variable domain is KAGVTQTPRYLIKTRGQQVTLSCSPISGHRSVSWYQQTPGQGLQFLFEYFSETQRNKGNFPGRFSGRQFSNSRSEMNVSTLELGDSALYLCASSIGLAGDNEQFFGPGTRLTVL.

The rearrangement joins TRBV5-4 to TRBJ1-5, with TRBD1 as a possible D gene (6 bases). CDR1 SGHNT and CDR2 YYREEE come from the germline V gene (reference sequence). The ends were cut back, 0 bases at V and 7 bases at J, with 11 bases in the middle. CDR3 size: 14 residues. CDR3: CASSLGRGDQPQHF. CDR3 coding DNA: TGTGCCAGCAGCTTGGGCAGGGGCGACCAGCCCCAGCATTTT.

The V call is TRBV6-1, the J call TRBJ2-7, with D perhaps TRBD2 (6 bases). Germline V gene lookup returns CDR1 MNHNS and CDR2 SASEGT. CDR3 length equals 14 residues. V was pared by 2 bases and J by 1 base, with 9 bases between. CDR3 protein: CASSEWGVSYEQYF. CDR3 nucleotide sequence: TGTGCCAGCAGTGAATGGGGGGTATCCTACGAGCAGTACTTC.

The chain is built from TRBV5-4 and TRBJ2-4; TRBD1 might be the D (5 bases). The germline gives CDR1 SGHNT, CDR2 YYREEE (reference sequence). This CDR3 is 14 amino acids long. V shed 5 bases and J shed 11 bases, with 20 bases lying between them. The CDR3 region is CASRELYGQGVQYF. CDR3 nucleotides: TGTGCCAGCAGAGAGTTGTACGGGCAGGGCGTTCAGTACTTC.

As to this clone: Other DNA sequences from this sample encode an identical CDR3 as well. The V gene is TRBV11-3, the J gene TRBJ1-1; D may be TRBD1 (5 bases). This CDR3 region has 13 residues. V was cut by 5 bases and J by 1 base, with 8 bases left in between. Germline loops: CDR1 SGHNT, CDR2 YENEEA. The CDR3, as DNA: TGTGCCAGCAGCCCTACAGGGAACACTGAAGCTTTCTTT. Its protein product is CASSPTGNTEAFF.

This chain uses TRBV11-1 with TRBJ2-4, with 7 bases identical to TRBD2. The CDR3 loop spans 14 amino acids. V lost 5 bases, J lost 5 bases, and 6 bases stayed unmatched. CDR1 is SGHAT, CDR2 FQDESV, per germline (reference sequence). CDR3 in amino acids: CASSRSRGENIQYF. As DNA, the CDR3 is TGTGCCAGCAGCCGGAGCCGGGGGGAAAACATTCAGTACTTC.

The CDR3, as DNA: TGCAGCGTTGAAGGAAGGGAGGGCCTCGTAGATACGCAGTATTTT. Encoded protein: CSVEGREGLVDTQYF. V gene TRBV29-1 combines with J gene TRBJ2-3; TRBD2 agrees at 7 bases. Looked up from germline, CDR1 is SQVTM and CDR2 is ANQGSEA. The CDR3 is 15 residues long. The V segment lost 1 base and the J segment 5 bases; nucleotides outside the gene matches: 9.

The chain links TRBV18 to TRBJ1-2; D is undetermined. V dropped 3 bases and J dropped 4 bases, with 12 bases sitting between them. This CDR3 is built from 14 residues. Germline CDR1 reads KGHSH; CDR2 reads LQKENI. CDR3 residues: CASSPEAAGYGYTF. CDR3 sequence (DNA): TGTGCCAGCTCACCCGAAGCTGCCGGCTATGGCTACACCTTC.

The rearrangement links TRBV9 to TRBJ1-5; weak D call: TRBD1 (5 bases). Germline CDR1 and CDR2: SGDLS and YYNGEE. V was clipped by 4 bases and J by 7 bases, with 12 bases between them. The length of the CDR3 is 13 residues. The CDR3 DNA reads TGTGCCAGCAGCAGGGCGGGGGAACAGCCCCAGCATTTT. This gives the protein CASSRAGEQPQHF.

The chain combines TRBV4-1 with TRBJ2-1; D is uncertain. In germline, CDR1 is MGHRA, CDR2 YSYEKL. Trimming shortened V by 5 bases and J by 0 bases, and 8 bases separated the two germline ends. This CDR3 comprises 14 residues. The CDR3 spells CASSLTGSYNEQFF. For the CDR3, the DNA is TGCGCCAGCAGCTTGACGGGCTCCTACAATGAGCAGTTCTTC.

The chain couples TRBV7-7 to TRBJ2-2; TRBD1 matches 12 bases. Germline V gene sequence: CDR1 SSHAT, CDR2 FNYEAQ (reference sequence). The CDR3 has 15 residues. With 4 bases clipped from V and 4 bases from J, the junction kept 1 base outside the gene matches. CDR3 protein: CASSWDRGPTGELFF. As DNA, the CDR3 is TGTGCCAGCAGCTGGGACAGGGGGCCCACCGGGGAGCTGTTTTTT.

V and J are TRBV4-1 and TRBJ2-7; TRBD1 might be the D (5 bases). Germline assignment: CDR1 MGHRA and CDR2 YSYEKL. The CDR3 spans 16 residues. Trimming cost V 1 base and J 3 bases, with 16 bases left between them. CDR3 sequence: CASSQGAGQGFYEQYF. In DNA form, the CDR3 reads TGCGCCAGCAGCCAAGGGGCTGGACAAGGTTTCTACGAGCAGTACTTC.

The chain recombines TRBV6-5 with TRBJ2-7, with D possibly matching TRBD1 (5 bases). CDR3 length equals 16 residues. CDR1 is MNHEY and CDR2 is SVGAGI in the germline V gene. Between the trimmed V and J ends, which lost 4 bases and 0 bases, there was a span of 16 bases. CDR3 region: CASSFGATESSYEQYF. The CDR3 DNA is TGTGCCAGCAGTTTTGGGGCGACCGAAAGCTCCTACGAGCAGTACTTC.

The chain recombines TRBV5-1 with TRBJ2-5; no clear D gene. The CDR3 length is 14 residues. With 4 bases removed from V and 2 bases from J, the gap between germline ends came to 12 bases. CDR1 is SGHRS, CDR2 YFSETQ, per germline. As DNA, the CDR3 is TGCGCCAGCAGCACCCAGACTGGGCAAGAGACCCAGTACTTC. It translates to CASSTQTGQETQYF.

The V and J genes are TRBV5-6 and TRBJ2-5; D uncertain. Germline V CDR1 and CDR2: SGHDT, YYEEEE. CDR3 length: 15 residues. V was pared by 5 bases and J by 3 bases, with 17 bases between. This chain's CDR3 is CASSSDKPREETQYF. The CDR3 DNA sequence: TGTGCCAGCAGTTCAGACAAGCCTCGAGAAGAGACCCAGTACTTC.

This CDR3 reads CASSQGEAGGLPDTQYF. The CDR3 DNA sequence: TGTGCCAGCAGCCAAGGAGAGGCGGGAGGGCTGCCGGATACGCAGTATTTT. This chain joins TRBV4-2 and TRBJ2-3; 9 bases line up with TRBD2. After removal of 1 base from V and 6 bases from J, the junction contained 11 bases not matched to a gene. CDR3 length equals 17 residues. Germline V CDR1 and CDR2: LGHNA, YNFKEQ.

The V and J genes are TRBV5-6 and TRBJ2-1, with D tentatively TRBD2 (7 bases). The V end was cut by 2 bases, the J end by 12 bases, with 21 bases between. Looked up from germline, CDR1 is SGHDT and CDR2 is YYEEEE. The CDR3 loop spans 15 amino acids. DNA for the CDR3: TGTGCCAGCAGCTTTGGCCGGAGGGGGGGTATAGGGCAGTTCTTC. Residues: CASSFGRRGGIGQFF.

The chain combines TRBV29-1 with TRBJ1-3; D is undetermined. Germline lookup yields CDR1 SQVTM and CDR2 ANQGSEA. The germline V and J ends were trimmed by 6 bases and 0 bases, with 12 bases remaining between them. The CDR3 length is 14 residues. The CDR3 is CSVSTTLSGNTIYF. The CDR3 DNA is TGCAGCGTCTCGACAACTCTCTCTGGAAACACCATATATTTT.

The chain combines TRBV10-3 with TRBJ2-7; 11 bases align to TRBD2. CDR1 is ENHRY, CDR2 SYGVKD, per germline. J lost 2 bases, V lost 2 bases, and 2 bases had no gene match. There are 15 residues in the CDR3. The CDR3 coding sequence is TGTGCCATCAGTGAGACGACTAGCGGGACCTACGAGCAGTACTTC. Protein: CAISETTSGTYEQYF.

The chain joins TRBV7-2 to TRBJ2-7, with D maybe TRBD2 (6 bases). V lost 1 base, J lost 9 bases, and 19 bases lay in between. Germline lookup yields CDR1 SGHTA and CDR2 FQGNSA. This CDR3 has 15 residues. The CDR3 loop is CASSLDAGTQVGQYF. CDR3 DNA sequence: TGTGCCAGCAGCTTAGATGCGGGGACCCAAGTCGGGCAGTACTTC.

This sequence joins TRBV14 and TRBJ2-7; 10 nucleotides line up with TRBD1. V lost 4 bases to trimming and J lost 6 bases; unmatched junction nucleotides: 6. The germline V gene has CDR1 SGHDN and CDR2 FVKESK. The length of the CDR3 is 14 residues. In nucleotides, the CDR3 is TGTGCCAGCAGCCCCAGGGGACAGGGGAGCGAGCAGTACTTC. It specifies CASSPRGQGSEQYF. The full variable domain, completed using reference TRBV14 and TRBJ2-7, is EAGVTQFPSHSVIEKGQTVTLRCDPISGHDNLYWYRRVMGKEIKFLLHFVKESKQDESGMPNNRFLAERTGGTYSTLKVQPAELEDSGVYFCASSPRGQGSEQYFGPGTRLTVT.

The V and J genes are TRBV18 and TRBJ1-2; a possible D gene is TRBD1 (6 bases). V was cut by 3 bases and J by 3 bases, with 17 bases left in between. The CDR3 length is 16 residues. Germline V CDR1 and CDR2: KGHSH, LQKENI. This chain's CDR3 is CASSPGQLMGHYGYTF. Here the CDR3 DNA reads TGTGCCAGCTCACCCGGACAGTTGATGGGGCACTATGGCTACACCTTC.

The J gene is TRBJ2-6, the V gene TRBV15; tentative D call: TRBD1 (6 bases). The CDR3 contains 15 residues. The ends were cut back, 6 bases at V and 4 bases at J, with 13 bases in the middle. CDR1 and CDR2 (germline): LNHNV, YYDKDF (reference sequence). The CDR3 DNA reads TGTGCCACCAGGGGGCAGGGGTCAGGGGCCAACGTCCTGACTTTC. Amino acids: CATRGQGSGANVLTF.

The chain joins TRBV4-1 to TRBJ2-5; weak D call: TRBD2 (7 bases). Germline V lookup: CDR1 MGHRA, CDR2 YSYEKL. Deletions cut 3 bases from V and 4 bases from J, with 15 bases between. The CDR3 is 15 residues long. CDR3 amino acids: CASSHPGEGRETQYF. In DNA, the CDR3 is TGCGCCAGCAGCCATCCAGGGGAGGGTCGAGAGACCCAGTACTTC.

J is TRBJ2-7 and V is TRBV7-6; TRBD2 might be the D (5 bases). CDR3 size: 12 residues. Deletions cut 8 bases from V and 3 bases from J, with 11 bases between. Germline V gives CDR1 SGHVS, CDR2 FNYEAQ. The chain's CDR3 is CASGRAVYEQYF. CDR3 bases: TGTGCCAGCGGGCGGGCTGTCTACGAGCAGTACTTC.

The chain has TRBV30 and TRBJ1-5, with TRBD1 matching 7 bases. Looked up from germline, CDR1 is GTSNPN and CDR2 is SVGIG (reference sequence). The V and J ends lost 5 bases and 2 bases, in that order; junction bases with no gene match: 3. The CDR3 consists of 13 residues. In DNA form, the CDR3 reads TGTGCCTGGGGACAGGTTGGCAATCAGCCCCAGCATTTT. Translated, it gives CAWGQVGNQPQHF.

The rearrangement joins TRBV4-3 to TRBJ2-5, with 8 bases that match TRBD2. Germline CDR1 is LGHNA and CDR2 is YSLEER. CDR3 length: 15 amino acids. V trimming: 1 base; J trimming: 2 bases; junction bases outside the gene matches: 3. In DNA, the CDR3 is TGCGCCAGCAGCCAAGGACTAGCGTTTCAAGAGACCCAGTACTTC. Protein sequence: CASSQGLAFQETQYF.

This rearrangement joins TRBV9 to TRBJ2-5; TRBD2 matches at 10 bases. Unmatched junction bases numbered 9, after V lost 1 base and J lost 9 bases. The CDR3 consists of 15 residues. Germline assignment: CDR1 SGDLS and CDR2 YYNGEE. In DNA, the CDR3 is TGTGCCAGCAGCGTAAGGCTAGCGGGAGTGGAGGCCCAGTACTTC. Translated: CASSVRLAGVEAQYF. Full variable domain (missing parts from reference TRBV9 and TRBJ2-5): DSGVTQTPKHLITATGQRVTLRCSPRSGDLSVYWYQQSLDQGLQFLIQYYNGEERAKGNILERFSAQQFPDLHSELNLSSLELGDSALYFCASSVRLAGVEAQYFGPGTRLLVL.

The chain uses TRBV11-3 and TRBJ2-3; 8 bases are a match to TRBD1. The trim removed 1 base at V and 3 bases at J, leaving 3 bases unmatched. This CDR3 has 15 amino acids. Germline V gives CDR1 SGHNT, CDR2 YENEEA. Here the CDR3 reads CASSLGTGNTDTQYF. The CDR3 DNA follows: TGTGCCAGCAGCTTAGGGACAGGGAATACAGATACGCAGTATTTT.